This T cell receptor beta chain was recovered during a study of T cells in Graves' hyperthyroidism and ophthalmopathy. In its sample, this clonotype was seen many times. Researchers amplified the TCR beta CDR3 regions from RNA transcripts. During a first-round RT-PCR of the TCR CDR3, the HTBI primer set was used. TCRdb re-called the multiplex PCR reads through MiXCR, storing one row per CDR3 protein. The sample shows 690,000 or so distinct CDR3 sequences, around a sixth of them seen only once. This CDR3 is built from 15 residues. In germline, CDR1 is PRHDT, CDR2 FYEKMQ (reference sequence). The V end lost 5 bases, the J end lost 8 bases, and 18 bases lay between the germline ends.

The rearrangement joins TRBV13 to TRBJ1-4, with D perhaps TRBD1 (6 bases). The origin of this receptor is a woman aged 45-60 years with Graves' hyperthyroidism that later progressed to Graves' ophthalmopathy. The sample comprised blood. CDR3 in amino acids: CASSPIQGKGEKLFF. For the CDR3, the DNA is TGTGCCAGCAGCCCGATACAGGGTAAAGGGGAAAAACTGTTTTTT. The full variable domain, with the rest looked up from reference TRBV13 and TRBJ1-4, is AAGVIQSPRHLIKEKRETATLKCYPIPRHDTVYWYQQGPGQDPQFLISFYEKMQSDKGSIPDRFSAQQFSDYHSELNMSSLELGDSALYFCASSPIQGKGEKLFFGSGTQLSVL.